Listed here are 24 T cell receptor beta chains from one sample, sequenced in a study of prognosis after radiotherapy for stage I lung cancer. The TCR beta CDR3 region was amplified from genomic DNA, with two rounds of multiplex PCR being used for the amplification. Individual primers that were specific to each TRBV and TRBJ gene served in first-round PCR. TCRdb processed the multiplex PCR reads anew with MiXCR; each CDR3 protein has one entry. The table has over 15,000 distinct CDR3 sequences, roughly 30% seen once. The sequences come from PBMCs, collected before or after stereotactic body radiation therapy (not recorded which). The receptors stem from a donor aged 50 or older with non-small cell lung cancer.

The genes are TRBV12-3 or TRBV12-4 and TRBJ2-1; D is ambiguous. Trimming removed 8 bases from V and 8 bases from J, with 13 bases in between. The length of the CDR3 is 12 residues. DNA for the CDR3: TGTGCCAGCGTTTTTAGATGGGATGAGCAGTTCTTC. It is translated as CASVFRWDEQFF.

This clonotype has ten or more counts. The genes are TRBV6-1 and TRBJ2-7; no reliable D call. V lost 6 bases and J 1 base, leaving 13 bases between the germline ends. Germline loops: CDR1 MNHNS, CDR2 SASEGT. The CDR3 contains 14 residues. The CDR3 DNA reads as TGTGCCAGCAGGCTGTATCAGGAATCCTACGAGCAGTACTTC. This codes for CASRLYQESYEQYF.

At least ten counts were recorded for this clonotype. The chain employs TRBV2 and TRBJ1-4; no clear D. The V and J ends lost 10 bases and 2 bases respectively, with 17 bases between them. The CDR3 covers 15 residues. Germline lookup yields CDR1 SNHLY and CDR2 FYNNEI. CDR3 DNA: TGTGCCACCTCGTTCTTGCACTCGACTAATGAAAAACTGTTTTTT. It encodes CATSFLHSTNEKLFF.

The table lists this clonotype with many counts. This sequence joins TRBV5-1 and TRBJ2-1, with D perhaps matching TRBD1 (5 bases). Germline lookup yields CDR1 SGHRS and CDR2 YFSETQ. V shed 1 base and J shed 7 bases, with 12 bases lying between them. The CDR3 loop spans 14 amino acids. The CDR3 here is CASSLTWGTNEQFF. In nucleotides, the CDR3 is TGCGCCAGCAGCTTGACTTGGGGCACGAATGAGCAGTTCTTC.

This clonotype was seen at least ten times. V and J are TRBV2 and TRBJ1-2; possible D gene TRBD1, 6 bases. The CDR3 runs to 13 residues. The V end lost 5 bases, the J end lost 1 base, and 8 bases lay between the germline ends. Germline values: CDR1 SNHLY, CDR2 FYNNEI. The CDR3 here is CASSQDSNYGYTF. The DNA for the CDR3 is TGTGCCAGCAGTCAGGACAGTAACTATGGCTACACCTTC.

This clonotype was detected only once. A read error likely explains this, since a far larger clone differs by one base. The V gene is TRBV28, the J gene TRBJ2-4, with 7 bases that match TRBD1. Germline V gene lookup returns CDR1 MDHEN and CDR2 SYDVKM. The CDR3 contains 17 residues. In nucleotides, the CDR3 is TGTGCCAGCAGCAGGGGCGCTTGGGACAGCTTTTACAATGAGAAGTTCTTC. Its translation is CASSRGAWDSFYNEKFF.

This clonotype is labeled as medium-sized (0.01 to 0.1%). The J gene is TRBJ2-7, the V gene TRBV20-1; 10 nucleotides agree with TRBD2. This CDR3 has 13 amino acids. Germline assignment: CDR1 DFQATT and CDR2 SNEGSKA (reference sequence). The junction had 6 bases not matched to a gene; V was cut back by 6 bases and J by 4 bases. CDR3 in DNA: TGCAGTGCCCGGACTAGCGGTGAATACGAGCAGTACTTC. This codes for CSARTSGEYEQYF.

This clonotype was seen many times. The chain combines TRBV28 with TRBJ2-7, with D maybe TRBD2 (6 bases). This CDR3 region has 14 residues. Per the germline V gene, CDR1 is MDHEN and CDR2 is SYDVKM. V was cut by 7 bases and J by 3 bases, with 16 bases left in between. CDR3 nucleotide sequence: TGTGCCAGCACCGGGGGTGCCCCTCTCTACGAGCAGTACTTC. Translation: CASTGGAPLYEQYF.

Turning to this clonotype: A far larger clone is one nucleotide away, so this likely arose from a read error. The chain recombines TRBV6-2 or TRBV6-3 with TRBJ2-5, with 8 positions matching TRBD2. The tail of the sequence fits TRBJ2-1 better, so the J call may be wrong. The CDR3 is 18 amino acids. Germline V gene sequence: CDR1 MNHEY, CDR2 SVGEGT. In DNA, the CDR3 is TGTCCCAGCAGTTACTCGCCCTTTCGAGCGGGAGAATCCTATGAGCAGTTCTTC. It translates to CPSSYSPFRAGESYEQFF.

In regard to this clonotype: No conserved phenylalanine or tryptophan ends this CDR3, so it is likely a read error. This chain uses TRBV6-4 with TRBJ2-7; D is uncertain. V gave up 7 bases and J gave up 0 bases, with 4 bases separating them. The germline CDR1 and CDR2 sequences are MRHNA and SNTAGT. This CDR3 is built from 11 residues. In nucleotides, the CDR3 is TGTGCCAGCATACACTCCTACGAGCAGTACTCC. Residues: CASIHSYEQYS.

By sample share, this clonotype is medium-sized. This rearrangement joins TRBV11-2 to TRBJ2-1; TRBD2 matches at 9 bases. CDR3 length equals 15 residues. Germline V lookup: CDR1 SGHAT, CDR2 FQNNGV. V gave up 4 bases and J gave up 10 bases; unmatched junction bases: 11. DNA for the CDR3: TGTGCCAGCAGCTCCTCCGCGGGGGGGTTCCGAGAGCAGTTCTTC. It yields the protein CASSSSAGGFREQFF.

This clonotype has at least ten counts. The chain uses TRBV7-9 and TRBJ2-2; D is uncertain. Germline CDR1 reads SEHNR; CDR2 reads FQNEAQ (reference sequence). Trimming cost V 9 bases and J 0 bases, with 8 bases left between them. This CDR3 spans 13 amino acids. Here the CDR3 DNA reads TGTGCCAGTGGGCAGTCGAACACCGGGGAGCTGTTTTTT. It codes for CASGQSNTGELFF.

This clonotype has ten or more counts. The chain is built from TRBV18 and TRBJ1-4; the D is unclear. CDR1 KGHSH and CDR2 LQKENI come from the germline V gene. This CDR3 region has 11 residues. V gave up 7 bases and J gave up 4 bases, with 4 bases separating them. In DNA, the CDR3 is TGTGCCAGCTGGGGTAATGAAAAACTGTTTTTT. This translates into CASWGNEKLFF.

A note on this clonotype: With a far larger clone one base away, a read error is the likely cause. The CDR3 nucleotides read TGTGCCAGCAGTGAAGCGGGGACAATTACTTCCGAGCAGTACTTC. This encodes CASSEAGTITSEQYF. The chain recombines TRBV6-4 with TRBJ2-7, with D possibly being TRBD2 (7 bases). Germline V lookup: CDR1 MRHNA, CDR2 SNTAGT. The V end lost 3 bases, the J end lost 6 bases, and 18 bases lay between the germline ends. There are 15 residues in the CDR3.

This clonotype was detected ten times or more. The V gene is TRBV3-1, the J gene TRBJ2-7; 9 bases align to TRBD2. V gave up 4 bases and J gave up 6 bases; unmatched junction bases: 10. The CDR3 spans 15 residues. Germline V lookup: CDR1 LGHDT, CDR2 YNNKEL (reference sequence). The CDR3 region is CASSRLGTSSFEQYF. The DNA for the CDR3 is TGTGCCAGCAGCCGGCTGGGGACTAGCTCGTTCGAGCAGTACTTC.

In regard to this clonotype: It is likely a read error: a sequence one base away is far more abundant. J is TRBJ2-1 and V is TRBV12-3 or TRBV12-4, with D possibly matching TRBD2 (5 bases). This CDR3 is built from 14 residues. The V gene lost 6 bases and the J gene lost 4 bases, with 13 bases spanning the gap. The CDR3 DNA reads TGTGCCAGCAGCCAACTTACGGGGTACAATGAGCAGTTCTTC. It translates to CASSQLTGYNEQFF.

Note on this clonotype: The final CDR3 position lacks the conserved phenylalanine or tryptophan, pointing to a likely read error. The gene calls are TRBV15 and TRBJ1-1; D ambiguous. The CDR3 length is 14 residues. Trimming removed 0 bases from V and 4 bases from J, with 9 bases in between. Per the germline V gene, CDR1 is LNHNV and CDR2 is YYDKDF (reference sequence). The CDR3 spells CATSRDLMSTEAFL. As DNA, the CDR3 is TGTGCCACCAGCAGAGATCTCATGAGCACTGAAGCTTTCCTT.

In this sample, this clonotype is medium-sized (0.01 to 0.1%). V gene TRBV12-5 combines with J gene TRBJ2-7; 7 bases are shared with TRBD1. CDR1 is LGHNT, CDR2 FRNRAP, per germline. V lost 5 bases, J lost 4 bases, and 8 bases stayed unmatched. The length of the CDR3 is 14 residues. The CDR3 DNA is TGTGCTAGTGGTCCCCCCGGGACAGATTACGAGCAGTACTTC. Encoded protein: CASGPPGTDYEQYF. The variable domain in full, completed from reference TRBV12-5 and TRBJ2-7, reads DARVTQTPRHKVTEMGQEVTMRCQPILGHNTVFWYRQTMMQGLELLAYFRNRAPLDDSGMPKDRFSAEMPDATLATLKIQPSEPRDSAVYFCASGPPGTDYEQYFGPGTRLTVT.

This chain uses TRBV20-1 with TRBJ2-3; 7 bases are shared with TRBD2. Germline loops: CDR1 DFQATT, CDR2 SNEGSKA (reference sequence). V was pared by 3 bases and J by 2 bases, with 8 bases of the junction left unmatched. This CDR3 contains 15 residues. Here the CDR3 DNA reads TGCAGTGCTAGGCTCGGGACTACAACCACAGATACGCAGTATTTT. Protein sequence: CSARLGTTTTDTQYF.

At least ten counts were recorded for this clonotype. V and J are TRBV6-5 and TRBJ2-4; TRBD1 might be the D (6 bases). CDR3 length: 14 residues. The germline V gene encodes CDR1 MNHEY and CDR2 SVGAGI. V shed 4 bases and J shed 2 bases, with 9 bases lying between them. This chain's CDR3 is CASSSGVSKNIQYF. In nucleotides, the CDR3 is TGTGCCAGCAGTTCAGGGGTCTCCAAAAACATTCAGTACTTC.

As for this clonotype: A far larger clone is off by one base, so a read error is likely. The chain carries TRBV6-5 and TRBJ2-2; 9 bases align to TRBD2. Trimming removed 3 bases from V and 5 bases from J; junction bases left unmatched: 4. Germline V gene lookup returns CDR1 MNHEY and CDR2 SVGAGI. The length of the CDR3 is 15 residues. For the CDR3, the DNA is TGTGCCAGCAGTTATGCGGGAGGGTTAACCGGGGAGCTGTTTTTT. It translates to CASSYAGGLTGELFF.

As regards this clonotype: A far larger clone is only one base removed, so a read error is likely. This chain joins TRBV6-2 or TRBV6-3 and TRBJ2-2; possible D gene TRBD2, 6 bases. Germline CDR1 MNHEY, CDR2 SVGEGT. This CDR3 comprises 14 residues. The CDR3 spells CASSPSADTVELFF. CDR3 nucleotides: TGTGCCAGCAGTCCTAGCGCCGACACCGTGGAGCTGTTTTTT.

This clonotype has a count of ten or more. The chain employs TRBV20-1 and TRBJ1-1; a possible D gene is TRBD1 (5 bases). Germline V CDR1 and CDR2: DFQATT, SNEGSKA (reference sequence). The germline V and J ends were trimmed by 4 bases and 4 bases, with 13 bases remaining between them. The CDR3 contains 13 residues. CDR3 residues: CSAMGGVGTEAFF. In DNA form, the CDR3 reads TGCAGTGCTATGGGAGGGGTGGGCACTGAAGCTTTCTTT.

This clonotype is deemed medium-sized (0.01 to 0.1%). The CDR3, as DNA: TGTGCCTGGAGTCAGGGGACGGGGAACACCGGGGAGCTGTTTTTT. It yields the protein CAWSQGTGNTGELFF. V is TRBV30 and J is TRBJ2-2; possibly TRBD1 for D (6 bases). V was clipped by 2 bases and J by 1 base, with 11 bases between them. Germline V lookup: CDR1 GTSNPN, CDR2 SVGIG (reference sequence). There are 15 residues in the CDR3.